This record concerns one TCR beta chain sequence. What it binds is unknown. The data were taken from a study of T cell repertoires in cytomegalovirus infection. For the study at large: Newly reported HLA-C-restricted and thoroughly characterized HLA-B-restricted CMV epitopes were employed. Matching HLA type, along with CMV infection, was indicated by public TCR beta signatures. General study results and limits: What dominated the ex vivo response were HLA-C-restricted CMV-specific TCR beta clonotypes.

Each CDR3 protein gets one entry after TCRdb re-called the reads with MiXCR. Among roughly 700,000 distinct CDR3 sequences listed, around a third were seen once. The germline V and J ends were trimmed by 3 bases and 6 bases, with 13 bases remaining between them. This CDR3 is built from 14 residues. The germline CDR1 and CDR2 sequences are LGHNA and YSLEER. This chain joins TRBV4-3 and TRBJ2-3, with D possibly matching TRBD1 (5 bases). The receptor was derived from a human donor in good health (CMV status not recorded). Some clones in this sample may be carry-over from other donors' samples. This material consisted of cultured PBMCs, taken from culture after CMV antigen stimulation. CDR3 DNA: TGCGCCAGCAGCCAGCAGGGTCCGGAGGATACGCAGTATTTT. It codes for CASSQQGPEDTQYF.